Below, 12 T cell receptor beta chains from the same sample are listed, as sequenced in a study of shared clonotypes between healthy human individuals. Only in-frame clones appear in the TCRdb table, and some are missing; sequencing was by immunoSEQ multiplex PCR. The sample carries about 1,500,000 clones, around 95% recorded once. The sequenced material came from naive CD4+ T cells sorted from blood. Stated subset: CD45RA+ positively selected. These receptors originate from a man aged 25 to 45 in good health.

This clone was seen a single time. This rearrangement joins TRBV7-9 to TRBJ2-7, with 9 bases that match TRBD1. Germline CDR1 SEHNR, CDR2 FQNEAQ (reference sequence). This CDR3 is built from 17 residues. The trim removed 0 bases at V and 3 bases at J, leaving 9 bases unmatched. The chain's CDR3 is CASSLALPQGAHYEQYF. DNA of the CDR3: TGTGCCAGCAGCTTAGCGCTCCCACAGGGGGCCCACTACGAGCAGTACTTC.

The rearrangement links TRBV5-6 to TRBJ1-1, with D unresolved. The CDR3 runs 14 residues. CDR1 SGHDT and CDR2 YYEEEE come from the germline V gene. V lost 1 base to trimming and J lost 0 bases, with 7 bases between them. CDR3 protein: CASSLRLLNTEAFF. The CDR3 DNA reads TGTGCCAGCAGCTTGAGACTCTTGAACACTGAAGCTTTCTTT.

The J gene is TRBJ1-3, the V gene TRBV4-1, with 8 bases that match TRBD1. Per the germline V gene, CDR1 is MGHRA and CDR2 is YSYEKL. The J segment lost 4 bases and the V segment lost 6 bases, leaving 8 bases of the junction unmatched. CDR3 length equals 15 residues. In DNA, the CDR3 is TGCGCCAGCAGTAAACAGGGGGAAGCAGGAAACACCATATATTTT. Amino acid sequence: CASSKQGEAGNTIYF.

The chain combines TRBV5-1 with TRBJ2-1; D not resolved. Trimming shortened V by 2 bases and J by 8 bases, and 14 bases separated the two germline ends. The germline V gene has CDR1 SGHRS and CDR2 YFSETQ. This CDR3 has 14 amino acids. CDR3 DNA: TGCGCCAGCAGCTTTCAGGTCCTATCGGATGAGCAGTTCTTC. It translates to CASSFQVLSDEQFF.

About this clone: The same CDR3 can be traced to other DNA sequences in this sample. The chain links TRBV7-2 to TRBJ2-3, with D possibly matching TRBD2 (5 bases). Germline V lookup: CDR1 SGHTA, CDR2 FQGNSA. V lost 5 bases and J lost 4, with 10 bases in between. The length of the CDR3 is 13 residues. The CDR3 loop is CASSLRGADTQYF. CDR3 bases: TGTGCCAGCAGCCTCCGGGGAGCAGATACGCAGTATTTT.

This chain uses TRBV29-1 with TRBJ2-7; maybe TRBD1 (6 bases). Germline loops: CDR1 SQVTM, CDR2 ANQGSEA. The CDR3 runs to 14 residues. Deletions cut 4 bases from V and 3 bases from J, with 16 bases between. Written as DNA, the CDR3 is TGCAGCGTTGGGCCACAGGGTGCTAACTACGAGCAGTACTTC. This codes for CSVGPQGANYEQYF.

The chain employs TRBV18 and TRBJ1-5, with D hard to call. CDR1 is KGHSH, CDR2 LQKENI, per germline. V was shortened by 5 bases and J by 0 bases, with 11 bases between the two germline ends. The CDR3 consists of 15 residues. CDR3: CASSTGAYSNQPQHF. CDR3 bases: TGTGCCAGCTCAACCGGAGCTTATAGCAATCAGCCCCAGCATTTT.

The genes are TRBV7-9 and TRBJ2-7, with TRBD2 identical over 7 bases. CDR3 size: 15 residues. V shed 2 bases, J shed 4 bases, and the junction held 8 bases outside the gene matches. CDR1 and CDR2 (germline): SEHNR, FQNEAQ (reference sequence). The CDR3 nucleotides read TGTGCCAGCAGCTTAAGGGGCGGGAGTGGGTACGAGCAGTACTTC. It specifies CASSLRGGSGYEQYF.

The gene calls are TRBV6-5 and TRBJ2-3; 9 nucleotides match TRBD1. Losses at the gene ends were 4 bases for V and 4 bases for J; bases not matched to a gene: 3. Per germline, CDR1 MNHEY and CDR2 SVGAGI. This CDR3 region has 14 residues. CDR3 protein: CASSLTGGADTQYF. CDR3 coding DNA: TGTGCCAGCAGTTTAACAGGGGGCGCAGATACGCAGTATTTT.

The chain is built from TRBV5-4 and TRBJ1-1; D might be TRBD1 (5 bases). The CDR3 has 15 amino acids. CDR1 is SGHNT and CDR2 is YYREEE in the germline V gene (reference sequence). V was shortened by 0 bases and J by 0 bases, with 9 bases between the two germline ends. The CDR3 DNA sequence: TGTGCCAGCAGCTTGGATCCAGGGATGAACACTGAAGCTTTCTTT. Amino acid sequence: CASSLDPGMNTEAFF.

This chain uses TRBV6-5 with TRBJ2-1, with D possibly being TRBD1 (5 bases). Per the germline V gene, CDR1 is MNHEY and CDR2 is SVGAGI. Trimming removed 4 bases at V and 6 bases at J, with 19 bases between. The CDR3 length is 16 residues. CDR3 DNA: TGTGCCAGCAGTTCTCGACAGACCCGAACCGTCAATGAGCAGTTCTTC. Protein: CASSSRQTRTVNEQFF.

The chain combines TRBV19 with TRBJ2-1; D is possibly TRBD1 or TRBD2 (6 bases each). The ends were cut back, 9 bases at V and 0 bases at J, with 18 bases in the middle. This CDR3 is built from 16 residues. The V gene's germline CDR1 is LNHDA and CDR2 SQIVND (reference sequence). The CDR3 DNA sequence: TGTGCCAGCCACAGGGCGGGAATCAGCTCCTACAATGAGCAGTTCTTC. Amino acids: CASHRAGISSYNEQFF.